A selection of T cell receptor beta chains follows, all from one sample in a study of cytomegalovirus exposure and HLA in healthy donors. Data came from immunoSEQ multiplex PCR; TCRdb stores just in-frame clones and leaves some out. Of about 150,000 clones detected, roughly 80% appear once; the ten largest clones hold 1.3%. Material for sequencing was PBMCs. The receptors come from a middle-aged man in good health and CMV-seropositive. CDR3s include the opening cysteine and the closing phenylalanine or tryptophan. D genes are given only for firm matches. Some rows have no size entry. The others give once, few or many, or a class for an expanded clone.

clone size: NA; D gene: NA; J gene: TRBJ2-2; V gene: TRBV9; CDR3 protein: CASSPLQSTGELFF; CDR3 DNA: TGTGCCAGCTCCCCCCTCCAGTCCACCGGGGAGCTGTTTTTT
clone size: NA; D gene: TRBD1; J gene: TRBJ1-5; V gene: TRBV6-5; CDR3 protein: CASSYASGGDQPQHF; CDR3 DNA: TGTGCCAGCAGTTACGCATCAGGGGGCGATCAGCCCCAGCATTTT
clone size: few; D gene: TRBD2; J gene: TRBJ2-3; V gene: TRBV5-1; CDR3 protein: CASSFLGTSGTDTQYF; CDR3 DNA: TGCGCCAGCAGCTTTTTGGGGACTAGCGGCACAGATACGCAGTATTTT
clone size: NA; D gene: TRBD1; J gene: TRBJ2-1; V gene: TRBV9; CDR3 protein: CASSLHTGGGEQFF; CDR3 DNA: TGTGCCAGCAGCTTACACACAGGGGGAGGCGAGCAGTTCTTC
clone size: few; D gene: NA; J gene: TRBJ2-3; V gene: TRBV4-3; CDR3 protein: CASSQAALQGSLDTQYF; CDR3 DNA: TGCGCCAGCAGCCAAGCGGCGTTGCAGGGATCATTAGATACGCAGTATTTT
clone size: NA; D gene: NA; J gene: TRBJ2-2; V gene: TRBV19; CDR3 protein: CASSMARNTGELFF; CDR3 DNA: TGTGCCAGTAGTATGGCCCGGAACACCGGGGAGCTGTTTTTT
clone size: NA; D gene: TRBD2; J gene: TRBJ2-7; V gene: TRBV5-8; CDR3 protein: CAGTRGGDSYEQYF; CDR3 DNA: TGTGCCGGAACTCGGGGGGGCGACTCCTACGAGCAGTACTTC
clone size: once; D gene: NA; J gene: TRBJ2-7; V gene: TRBV21-1; CDR3 protein: CASSKALVSEDRSSYEQYF; CDR3 DNA: TGTGCCAGCAGCAAAGCTTTAGTGAGCGAAGACAGGAGCTCCTACGAGCAGTACTTC
clone size: NA; D gene: TRBD1; J gene: TRBJ1-5; V gene: TRBV19; CDR3 protein: CASSPDRGHSNQPQHF; CDR3 DNA: TGTGCCAGTAGTCCCGACAGGGGACATAGCAATCAGCCCCAGCATTTT
clone size: NA; D gene: NA; J gene: TRBJ1-5; V gene: TRBV9; CDR3 protein: CASSDRNQPQHF; CDR3 DNA: TGTGCCAGCAGCGACAGAAATCAGCCCCAGCATTTT
clone size: few; D gene: NA; J gene: TRBJ1-2; V gene: TRBV5-1; CDR3 protein: CASSPGSPYGYTF; CDR3 DNA: TGCGCCAGCAGCCCCGGGAGTCCTTATGGCTACACCTTC
clone size: NA; D gene: NA; J gene: TRBJ2-7; V gene: TRBV30; CDR3 protein: CAWAWTDSYEQYF; CDR3 DNA: TGTGCCTGGGCCTGGACAGACTCCTACGAGCAGTACTTC
clone size: few; D gene: TRBD2; J gene: TRBJ2-7; V gene: TRBV7-2; CDR3 protein: CASSLESGSSYEQYF; CDR3 DNA: TGTGCCAGCAGCTTAGAGAGCGGGAGCTCCTACGAGCAGTACTTC
clone size: NA; D gene: NA; J gene: TRBJ1-2; V gene: TRBV4-2; CDR3 protein: CASSQDDGGQYGYTF; CDR3 DNA: TGTGCCAGCAGCCAAGATGATGGGGGCCAGTATGGCTACACCTTC
clone size: NA; D gene: NA; J gene: TRBJ1-2; V gene: TRBV6-1; CDR3 protein: CASREGLGYGYTF; CDR3 DNA: TGTGCCAGCAGGGAGGGTTTGGGCTATGGCTACACCTTC
clone size: once; D gene: NA; J gene: TRBJ1-4; V gene: TRBV27; CDR3 protein: CASSFGQLNEKLFF; CDR3 DNA: TGTGCCAGCAGTTTCGGACAGCTGAATGAAAAACTGTTTTTT
clone size: NA; D gene: NA; J gene: TRBJ2-5; V gene: TRBV7-9; CDR3 protein: CASSLSREETQYF; CDR3 DNA: TGTGCCAGCAGTCTCTCCAGGGAAGAGACCCAGTACTTC
clone size: NA; D gene: NA; J gene: TRBJ2-7; V gene: TRBV15; CDR3 protein: CATSRDRGSNYEQYF; CDR3 DNA: TGTGCCACCAGCAGAGATCGAGGGTCAAACTACGAGCAGTACTTC
clone size: NA; D gene: NA; J gene: TRBJ2-7; V gene: TRBV4-1; CDR3 protein: CASSRQAYSYEQYF; CDR3 DNA: TGCGCCAGCAGCCGGCAGGCCTATTCCTACGAGCAGTACTTC
clone size: once; D gene: TRBD1; J gene: TRBJ1-5; V gene: TRBV30; CDR3 protein: CAWSFTGDQPQHF; CDR3 DNA: TGTGCCTGGAGTTTTACAGGGGACCAGCCCCAGCATTTT
clone size: NA; D gene: TRBD2; J gene: TRBJ2-1; V gene: TRBV7-9; CDR3 protein: CASTGRAYRLAENEQFF; CDR3 DNA: TGTGCCAGCACCGGTAGGGCGTATCGGCTAGCGGAGAATGAGCAGTTCTTC
clone size: NA; D gene: NA; J gene: TRBJ2-7; V gene: TRBV10-3; CDR3 protein: CAISRGQQYEQYF; CDR3 DNA: TGTGCCATCAGCAGGGGACAACAATACGAGCAGTACTTC
clone size: NA; D gene: NA; J gene: TRBJ1-1; V gene: TRBV30; CDR3 protein: CAWSVRGRGTEAFF; CDR3 DNA: TGTGCCTGGAGTGTACGGGGTCGGGGCACTGAAGCTTTCTTT
clone size: NA; D gene: TRBD1; J gene: TRBJ2-5; V gene: TRBV4-1; CDR3 protein: CASSDTAGQGETQYF; CDR3 DNA: TGCGCCAGCAGCGACACCGCGGGACAGGGAGAGACCCAGTACTTC
clone size: NA; D gene: NA; J gene: TRBJ2-7; V gene: TRBV6-5; CDR3 protein: CASSHDMGSYEQYF; CDR3 DNA: TGTGCCAGCAGTCACGACATGGGTTCGTACGAGCAGTACTTC
clone size: NA; D gene: NA; J gene: TRBJ1-2; V gene: TRBV2; CDR3 protein: CASSESLYYGYTF; CDR3 DNA: TGTGCCAGCAGTGAGTCGTTATACTATGGCTACACCTTC
clone size: NA; D gene: TRBD2; J gene: TRBJ2-5; V gene: TRBV5-6; CDR3 protein: CASSSGLGETQYF; CDR3 DNA: TGTGCCAGCAGCTCGGGACTAGGAGAGACCCAGTACTTC
clone size: NA; D gene: NA; J gene: TRBJ1-4; V gene: TRBV5-8; CDR3 protein: CASSPDRAINEKLFF; CDR3 DNA: TGTGCCAGCAGCCCGGACAGAGCCATTAATGAAAAACTGTTTTTT
clone size: few; D gene: TRBD1; J gene: TRBJ1-1; V gene: TRBV4-3; CDR3 protein: CASSQDYRGNTEAFF; CDR3 DNA: TGCGCCAGCAGCCAAGATTACAGGGGGAACACTGAAGCTTTCTTT
clone size: once; D gene: TRBD1; J gene: TRBJ2-5; V gene: TRBV5-5; CDR3 protein: CASSRGGQGSGTQYF; CDR3 DNA: TGTGCCAGCAGCAGGGGGGGACAGGGTTCTGGGACCCAGTACTTC
clone size: NA; D gene: TRBD2; J gene: TRBJ2-3; V gene: TRBV10-3; CDR3 protein: CAISDPRGEDTDTQYF; CDR3 DNA: TGTGCCATCAGTGACCCGCGGGGGGAAGATACAGATACGCAGTATTTT
clone size: NA; D gene: NA; J gene: TRBJ2-7; V gene: TRBV6-5; CDR3 protein: CASSDRIQGREQYF; CDR3 DNA: TGTGCCAGCAGCGATCGCATCCAGGGTCGGGAGCAGTACTTC
clone size: NA; D gene: TRBD1; J gene: TRBJ1-6; V gene: TRBV6-6; CDR3 protein: CASSPQGFGSPLHF; CDR3 DNA: TGTGCCAGCAGCCCACAGGGGTTTGGTTCACCCCTCCACTTT
clone size: NA; D gene: NA; J gene: TRBJ1-5; V gene: TRBV6-5; CDR3 protein: CASSRDMYQPQHF; CDR3 DNA: TGTGCCAGCAGTCGGGACATGTATCAGCCCCAGCATTTT
clone size: NA; D gene: NA; J gene: TRBJ2-5; V gene: TRBV2; CDR3 protein: CASSGGPAETQYF; CDR3 DNA: TGTGCCAGCAGTGGGGGCCCTGCGGAGACCCAGTACTTC
clone size: few; D gene: TRBD2; J gene: TRBJ2-3; V gene: TRBV18; CDR3 protein: CASSPRRSGRGTDTQYF; CDR3 DNA: TGTGCCAGCTCACCAAGGAGAAGCGGGAGAGGGACAGATACGCAGTATTTT
clone size: NA; D gene: TRBD2; J gene: TRBJ2-1; V gene: TRBV7-6; CDR3 protein: CASSPRLAGGYNEQFF; CDR3 DNA: TGTGCCAGCAGCCCGAGACTAGCGGGAGGGTACAATGAGCAGTTCTTC
clone size: NA; D gene: NA; J gene: TRBJ1-2; V gene: TRBV20-1; CDR3 protein: CSAMVSYGYTF; CDR3 DNA: TGCAGTGCTATGGTGAGCTATGGCTACACCTTC
clone size: NA; D gene: NA; J gene: TRBJ2-1; V gene: TRBV18; CDR3 protein: CASSSGGEQFF; CDR3 DNA: TGTGCCAGCTCATCAGGAGGGGAGCAGTTCTTC
clone size: NA; D gene: TRBD1; J gene: TRBJ1-1; V gene: TRBV7-3; CDR3 protein: CASGIDRGTEAFF; CDR3 DNA: TGTGCCAGCGGCATAGACAGGGGGACTGAAGCTTTCTTT
clone size: NA; D gene: NA; J gene: TRBJ1-4; V gene: TRBV14; CDR3 protein: CASSGGYNEKLFF; CDR3 DNA: TGTGCCAGCAGCGGGGGCTACAATGAAAAACTGTTTTTT
clone size: NA; D gene: TRBD2; J gene: TRBJ2-1; V gene: TRBV7-2; CDR3 protein: CASSLAAGGNEQFF; CDR3 DNA: TGTGCCAGCAGCTTAGCGGCGGGGGGGAATGAGCAGTTCTTC
clone size: NA; D gene: NA; J gene: TRBJ2-7; V gene: TRBV5-6; CDR3 protein: CASSWGVYEQYF; CDR3 DNA: TGTGCCAGCAGCTGGGGGGTCTACGAGCAGTACTTC
clone size: NA; D gene: NA; J gene: TRBJ2-3; V gene: TRBV5-1; CDR3 protein: CASSLTSSTDTQYF; CDR3 DNA: TGCGCCAGCAGCTTGACAAGTAGCACAGATACGCAGTATTTT
clone size: few; D gene: NA; J gene: TRBJ1-1; V gene: TRBV18; CDR3 protein: CASSQSDGDTEAFF; CDR3 DNA: TGTGCCAGCTCACAATCCGACGGGGACACTGAAGCTTTCTTT
clone size: few; D gene: NA; J gene: TRBJ1-1; V gene: TRBV11-2; CDR3 protein: CASSIGVNTEAFF; CDR3 DNA: TGTGCCAGCAGCATCGGGGTGAACACTGAAGCTTTCTTT
clone size: NA; D gene: NA; J gene: TRBJ2-3; V gene: TRBV9; CDR3 protein: CASSVTPHLSGGTDTQYF; CDR3 DNA: TGTGCCAGCAGCGTAACCCCCCATCTTAGCGGTGGCACAGATACGCAGTATTTT
clone size: NA; D gene: NA; J gene: TRBJ2-7; V gene: TRBV5-1; CDR3 protein: CASSLAAPAQGYEQYF; CDR3 DNA: TGCGCCAGCAGCTTGGCCGCCCCGGCCCAGGGGTACGAGCAGTACTTC
clone size: NA; D gene: NA; J gene: TRBJ2-1; V gene: TRBV2; CDR3 protein: CASSETAYNEQFF; CDR3 DNA: TGTGCCAGCAGTGAGACAGCTTACAATGAGCAGTTCTTC